This paragraph reports one TCR beta chain. No antigen is known for it. Regions amplified from RNA transcripts were the TCR beta CDR3 regions. The primer set for the first-round RT-PCR of the TCR CDR3 was HTBI. TCRdb reanalysed the multiplex PCR reads using MiXCR and keeps one entry per CDR3 protein. The table includes roughly 130,000 distinct CDR3 sequences, roughly a fifth detected once. The CDR3 has 12 residues. With 3 bases removed from V and 0 bases from J, the gap between germline ends came to 5 bases. Germline CDR1 GTSNPN, CDR2 SVGIG (reference sequence). The data belong to a study of T cells in Graves' hyperthyroidism and ophthalmopathy. Overall study context: Peripheral blood was secured at the point of initial diagnosis, before any treatment. General observations from the study: The authors' 13 V-J model separated ophthalmopathy from stable hyperthyroidism.

A sample of blood taken at first hyperthyroidism diagnosis preceded any ophthalmopathy symptoms. The genes are TRBV30 and TRBJ1-2, with no clear D. The sequencing sample was made of blood. The sequence came from a woman between 45 and 60 years old with Graves' hyperthyroidism that later progressed to Graves' ophthalmopathy. DNA for the CDR3: TGTGCCTGGAGGGGTTCTAACTATGGCTACACCTTC. Translated: CAWRGSNYGYTF.